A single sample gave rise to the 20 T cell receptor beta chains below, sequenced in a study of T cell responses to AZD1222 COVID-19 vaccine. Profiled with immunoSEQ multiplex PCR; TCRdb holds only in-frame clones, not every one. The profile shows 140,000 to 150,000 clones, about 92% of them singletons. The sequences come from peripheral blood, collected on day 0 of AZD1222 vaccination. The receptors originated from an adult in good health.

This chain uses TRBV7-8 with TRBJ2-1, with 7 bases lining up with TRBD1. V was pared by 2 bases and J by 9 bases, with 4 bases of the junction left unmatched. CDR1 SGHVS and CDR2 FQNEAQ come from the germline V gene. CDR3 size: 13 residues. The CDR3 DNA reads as TGTGCCAGCAGCTTAAGAGGGGGCGGTGAGCAGTTCTTC. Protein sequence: CASSLRGGGEQFF.

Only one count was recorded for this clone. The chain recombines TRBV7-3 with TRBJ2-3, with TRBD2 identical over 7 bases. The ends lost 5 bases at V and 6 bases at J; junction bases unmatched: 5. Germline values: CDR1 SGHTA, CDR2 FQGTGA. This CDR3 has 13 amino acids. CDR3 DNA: TGTGCCAGCAGCACCATGGGAGGGGATACGCAGTATTTT. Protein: CASSTMGGDTQYF. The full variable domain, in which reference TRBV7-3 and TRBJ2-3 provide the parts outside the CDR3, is GAGVSQTPSNKVTEKGKYVELRCDPISGHTALYWYRQSLGQGPEFLIYFQGTGAADDSGLPNDRFFAVRPEGSVSTLKIQRTERGDSAVYLCASSTMGGDTQYFGPGTRLTVL.

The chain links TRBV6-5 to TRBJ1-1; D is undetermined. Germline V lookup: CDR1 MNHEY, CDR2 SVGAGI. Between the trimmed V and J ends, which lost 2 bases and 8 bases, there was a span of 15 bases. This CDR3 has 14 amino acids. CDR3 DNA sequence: TGTGCCAGCAGTTACCTTGGAACAAGGACCGAAGCTTTCTTT. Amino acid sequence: CASSYLGTRTEAFF.

The CDR3 coding sequence is TGCGCCAGCAGCCCTCACACTGACAGGAGCTATGGCTACACCTTC. The encoded protein is CASSPHTDRSYGYTF. The chain has TRBV4-3 and TRBJ1-2; a weak D match, TRBD1 (6 bases). Trimming took off 4 bases at V and 4 bases at J, with 16 bases between the two ends. This CDR3 contains 15 residues. Germline CDR1 reads LGHNA; CDR2 reads YSLEER.

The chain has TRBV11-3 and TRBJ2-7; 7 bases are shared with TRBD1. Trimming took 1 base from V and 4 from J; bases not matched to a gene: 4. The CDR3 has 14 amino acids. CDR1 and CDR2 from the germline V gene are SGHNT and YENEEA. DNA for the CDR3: TGTGCCAGCAGCTTAGTTGGGACAGTATACGAGCAGTACTTC. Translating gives CASSLVGTVYEQYF.

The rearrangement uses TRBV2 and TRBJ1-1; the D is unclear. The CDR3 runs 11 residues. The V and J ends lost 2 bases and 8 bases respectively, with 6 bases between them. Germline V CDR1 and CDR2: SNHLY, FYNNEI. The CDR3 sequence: CASSEYVEAFF. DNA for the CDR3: TGTGCCAGCAGTGAATATGTAGAAGCTTTCTTT.

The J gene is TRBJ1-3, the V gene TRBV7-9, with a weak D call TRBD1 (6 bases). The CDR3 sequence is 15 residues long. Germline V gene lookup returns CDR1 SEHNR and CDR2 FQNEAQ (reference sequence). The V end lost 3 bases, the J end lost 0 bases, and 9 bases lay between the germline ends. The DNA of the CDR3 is TGTGCCAGCAGCTTGAGGACAGTCTCTGGAAACACCATATATTTT. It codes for CASSLRTVSGNTIYF.

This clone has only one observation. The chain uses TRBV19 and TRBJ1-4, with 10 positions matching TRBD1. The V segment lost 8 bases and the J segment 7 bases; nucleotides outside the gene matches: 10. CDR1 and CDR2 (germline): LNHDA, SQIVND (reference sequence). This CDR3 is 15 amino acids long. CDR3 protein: CASQDGTGVGEKLFF. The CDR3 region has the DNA TGTGCCAGTCAAGATGGGACAGGGGTTGGTGAAAAACTGTTTTTT.

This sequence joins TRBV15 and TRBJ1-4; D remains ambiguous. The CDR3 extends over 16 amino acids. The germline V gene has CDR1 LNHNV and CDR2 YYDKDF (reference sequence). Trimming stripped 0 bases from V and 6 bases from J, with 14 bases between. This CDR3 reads CATSRDPKGSDEKLFF. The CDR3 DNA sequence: TGTGCCACCAGCAGAGATCCAAAGGGATCGGATGAAAAACTGTTTTTT.

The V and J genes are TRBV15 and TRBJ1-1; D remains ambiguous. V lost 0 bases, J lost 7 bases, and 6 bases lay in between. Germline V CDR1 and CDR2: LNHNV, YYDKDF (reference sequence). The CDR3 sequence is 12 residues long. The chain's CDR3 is CATSRDANEAFF. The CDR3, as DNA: TGTGCCACCAGCAGAGACGCGAATGAAGCTTTCTTT.

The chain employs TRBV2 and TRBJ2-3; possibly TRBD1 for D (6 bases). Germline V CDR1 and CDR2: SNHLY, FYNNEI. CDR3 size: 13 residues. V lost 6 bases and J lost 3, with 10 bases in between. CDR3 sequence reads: CASRRQGTDTQYF. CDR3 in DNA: TGTGCCAGCAGAAGGCAGGGGACAGATACGCAGTATTTT.

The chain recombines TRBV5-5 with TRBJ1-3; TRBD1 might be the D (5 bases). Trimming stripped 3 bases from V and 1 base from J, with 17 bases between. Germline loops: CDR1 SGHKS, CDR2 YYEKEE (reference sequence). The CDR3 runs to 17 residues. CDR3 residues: CASSSGRVRVSGNTIYF. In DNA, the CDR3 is TGTGCCAGCAGCTCGGGCAGGGTACGGGTTTCTGGAAACACCATATATTTT.

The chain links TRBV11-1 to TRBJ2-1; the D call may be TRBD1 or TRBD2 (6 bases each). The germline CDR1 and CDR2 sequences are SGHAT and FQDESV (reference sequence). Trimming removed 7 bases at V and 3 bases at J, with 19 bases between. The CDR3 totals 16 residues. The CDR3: CASTLGGLAGYNEQFF. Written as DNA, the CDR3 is TGTGCCAGCACCCTAGGGGGACTGGCAGGCTACAATGAGCAGTTCTTC.

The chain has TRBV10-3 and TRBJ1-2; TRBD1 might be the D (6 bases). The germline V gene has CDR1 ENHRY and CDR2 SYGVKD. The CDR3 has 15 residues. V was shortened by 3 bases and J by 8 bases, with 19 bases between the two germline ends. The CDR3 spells CAISDTGGATPGYTF. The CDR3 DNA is TGTGCCATCAGTGATACGGGGGGCGCGACTCCAGGCTACACCTTC.

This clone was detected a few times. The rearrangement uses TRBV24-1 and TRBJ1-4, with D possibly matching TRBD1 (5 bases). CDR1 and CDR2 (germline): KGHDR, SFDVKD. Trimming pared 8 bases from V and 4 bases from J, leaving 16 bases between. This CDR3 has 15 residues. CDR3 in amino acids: CATNAGSVVNEKLFF. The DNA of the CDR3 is TGTGCCACCAATGCAGGGTCGGTGGTTAATGAAAAACTGTTTTTT.

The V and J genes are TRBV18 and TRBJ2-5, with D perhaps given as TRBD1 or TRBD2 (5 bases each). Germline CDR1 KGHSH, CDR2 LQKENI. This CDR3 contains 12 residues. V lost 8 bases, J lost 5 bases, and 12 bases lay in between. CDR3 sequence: CASLRDDETQYF. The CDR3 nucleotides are TGTGCCAGCCTCCGGGACGATGAGACCCAGTACTTC.

The CDR3 DNA is TGTGCCAGCAGTGGAGTAGGGACAGTAGTAAGTTATACGCAGTATTTT. It codes for CASSGVGTVVSYTQYF. The genes are TRBV2 and TRBJ2-3, with 7 bases fitting TRBD1. CDR1 is SNHLY and CDR2 is FYNNEI in the germline V gene. Losses at the gene ends were 4 bases for V and 7 bases for J; bases not matched to a gene: 14. This CDR3 comprises 16 residues. Using reference TRBV2 and TRBJ2-3 for the parts outside the CDR3, the full variable domain is EPEVTQTPSHQVTQMGQEVILRCVPISNHLYFYWYRQILGQKVEFLVSFYNNEISEKSEIFDDQFSVERPDGSNFTLKIRSTKLEDSAMYFCASSGVGTVVSYTQYFGPGTRLTVL.

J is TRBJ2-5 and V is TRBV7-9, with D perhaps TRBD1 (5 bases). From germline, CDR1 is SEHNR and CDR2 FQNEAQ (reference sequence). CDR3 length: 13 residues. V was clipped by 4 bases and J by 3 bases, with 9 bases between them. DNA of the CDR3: TGTGCCAGCAGCTACAGGACAAAAGAGACCCAGTACTTC. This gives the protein CASSYRTKETQYF.

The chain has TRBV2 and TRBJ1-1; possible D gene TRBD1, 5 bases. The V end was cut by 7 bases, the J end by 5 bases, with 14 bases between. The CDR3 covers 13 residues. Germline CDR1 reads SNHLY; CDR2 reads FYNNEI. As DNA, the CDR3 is TGTGCCAGCACCCATCGGGGGGATACTGAAGCTTTCTTT. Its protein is CASTHRGDTEAFF.

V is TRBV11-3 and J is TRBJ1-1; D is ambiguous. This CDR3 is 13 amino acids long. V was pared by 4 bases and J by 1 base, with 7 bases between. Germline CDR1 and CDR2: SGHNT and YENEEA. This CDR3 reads CASSSRQNTEAFF. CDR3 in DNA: TGTGCCAGCAGCTCCAGGCAGAACACTGAAGCTTTCTTT.